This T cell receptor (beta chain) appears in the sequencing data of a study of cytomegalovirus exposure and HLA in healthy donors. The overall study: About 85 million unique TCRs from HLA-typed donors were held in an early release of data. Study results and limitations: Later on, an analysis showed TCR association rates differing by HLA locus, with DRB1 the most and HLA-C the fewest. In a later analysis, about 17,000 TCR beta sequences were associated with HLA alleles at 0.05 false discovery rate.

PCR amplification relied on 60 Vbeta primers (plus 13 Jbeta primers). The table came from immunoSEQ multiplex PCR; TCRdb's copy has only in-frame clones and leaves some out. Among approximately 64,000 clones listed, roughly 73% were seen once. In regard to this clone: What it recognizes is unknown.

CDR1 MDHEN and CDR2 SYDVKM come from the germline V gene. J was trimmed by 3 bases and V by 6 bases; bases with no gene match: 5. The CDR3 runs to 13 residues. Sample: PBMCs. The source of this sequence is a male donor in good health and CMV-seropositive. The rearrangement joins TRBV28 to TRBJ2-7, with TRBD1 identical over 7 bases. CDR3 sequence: CASRKGQFYEQYF. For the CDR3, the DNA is TGTGCCAGCAGAAAGGGACAGTTCTACGAGCAGTACTTC.